This T cell receptor beta chain was identified in a study of somatic mutations in cytotoxic T cells in rheumatoid arthritis. This CDR3 is 16 amino acids long. V lost 3 bases to trimming and J lost 0 bases; unmatched junction nucleotides: 6. Germline CDR1 is MGHRA and CDR2 is YSYEKL. As concerns this clone: What it binds is not known.

Profiling relied on immunoSEQ multiplex PCR, and the TCRdb table lists in-frame clones only, not all of them. Of tens of thousands of clones detected, about 82% appear once; the ten largest clones hold 3.8%. Study-wide results and limits: Exceedance of 20% of CD8+ cells by the largest CD8+ clone occurred in about an eighth of the roughly 65 patients. For patients with rheumatoid arthritis, CD8+ clonality went up with age, while healthy controls showed no such change. Statistical analysis of the slight TRBV07 underrepresentation in rheumatoid arthritis patients did not adjust for multiple comparisons.

The receptor was isolated from an adult with rheumatoid arthritis. Source material: CD8+ T cells sorted from blood. The V gene is TRBV4-1, the J gene TRBJ1-1; 8 bases match TRBD1. The CDR3 protein is CASSQLTGGMNTEAFF. As DNA, the CDR3 is TGCGCCAGCAGCCAGCTCACAGGGGGGATGAACACTGAAGCTTTCTTT.